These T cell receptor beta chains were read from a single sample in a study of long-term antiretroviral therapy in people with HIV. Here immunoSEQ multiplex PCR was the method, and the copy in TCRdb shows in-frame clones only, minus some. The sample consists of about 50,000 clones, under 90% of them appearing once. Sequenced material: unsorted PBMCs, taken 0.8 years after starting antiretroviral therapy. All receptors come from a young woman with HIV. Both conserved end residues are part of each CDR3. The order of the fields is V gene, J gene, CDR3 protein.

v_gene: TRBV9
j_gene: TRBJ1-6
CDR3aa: CASRSGWDNSPLHF

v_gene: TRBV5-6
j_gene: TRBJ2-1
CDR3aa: CASSLRRNEQFF

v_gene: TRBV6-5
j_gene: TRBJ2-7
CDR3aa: CASRDHRLAGYEQYF

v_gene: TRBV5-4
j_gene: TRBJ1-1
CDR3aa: CASSPEGARLYTEAFF

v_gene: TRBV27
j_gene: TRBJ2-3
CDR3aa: CASSPHTDTQYF

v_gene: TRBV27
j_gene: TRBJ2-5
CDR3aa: CASSLSSGRGWETQYF

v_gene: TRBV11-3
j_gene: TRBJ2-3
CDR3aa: CASSSAGLITDTQYF

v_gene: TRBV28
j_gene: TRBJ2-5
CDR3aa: CASSLFGTSSQETQYF

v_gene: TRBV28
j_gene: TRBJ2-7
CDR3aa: CASSLFSGEQYF

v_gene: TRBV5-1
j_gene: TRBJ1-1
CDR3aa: CASSLARGIGVNTEAFF

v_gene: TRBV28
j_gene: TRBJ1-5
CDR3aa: CASNAPGRDSVSPQHF

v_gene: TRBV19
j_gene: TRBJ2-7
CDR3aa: CASSDLAGYEQYF

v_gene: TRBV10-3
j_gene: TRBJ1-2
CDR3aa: CAISLDRDLYGYTF

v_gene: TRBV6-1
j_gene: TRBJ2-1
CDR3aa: CASSGPGLAGVREGFF

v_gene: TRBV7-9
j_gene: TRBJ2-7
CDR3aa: CASSARAGESWYEQYF

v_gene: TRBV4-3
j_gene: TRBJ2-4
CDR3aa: CASSQEGLANIQYF

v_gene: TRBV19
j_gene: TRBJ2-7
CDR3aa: CASGSWGGNYEQYF

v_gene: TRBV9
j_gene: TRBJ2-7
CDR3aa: CASSYGDRDEQYF

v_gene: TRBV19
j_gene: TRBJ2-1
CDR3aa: CASSMNNEQFF

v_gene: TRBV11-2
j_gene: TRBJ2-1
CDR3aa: CASSPLAGIQFF

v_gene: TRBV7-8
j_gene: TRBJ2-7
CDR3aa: CASSFRQGSGSTRGQYF

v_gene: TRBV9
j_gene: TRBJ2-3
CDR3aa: CASSVGAGTQYF

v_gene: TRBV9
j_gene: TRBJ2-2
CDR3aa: CASSVREWPGELFF

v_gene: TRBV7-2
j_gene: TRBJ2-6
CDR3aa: CASSLALPGGASGANVLTF

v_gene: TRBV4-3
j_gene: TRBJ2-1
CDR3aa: CASSQERGLAGGLYEQFF

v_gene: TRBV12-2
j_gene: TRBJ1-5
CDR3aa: CASRLETGKDNQPQHF

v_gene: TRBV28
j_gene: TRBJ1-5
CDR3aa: CASSLSAGGQPQHF

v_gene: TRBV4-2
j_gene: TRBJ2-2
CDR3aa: CASSQYRDSTGELFF

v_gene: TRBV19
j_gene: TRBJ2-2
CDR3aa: CASSIQVSGELFF

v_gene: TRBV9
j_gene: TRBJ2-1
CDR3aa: CASSVGHSGRFDEQFF

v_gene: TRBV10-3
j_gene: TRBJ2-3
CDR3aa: CAISRDLTDTQYF

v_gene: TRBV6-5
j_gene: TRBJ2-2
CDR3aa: CASNLGGAGELFF

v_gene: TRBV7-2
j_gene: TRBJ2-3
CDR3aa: CASSLSAERTDTQYF

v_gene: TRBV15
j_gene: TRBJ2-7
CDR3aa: CATSRDPPGGKSEQYF

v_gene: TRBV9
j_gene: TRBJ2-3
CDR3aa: CASSSYGGGTNTDTQYF

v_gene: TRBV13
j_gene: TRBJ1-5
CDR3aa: CASSLGGKDSNQPQHF

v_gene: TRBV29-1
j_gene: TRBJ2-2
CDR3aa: CSALTGGANTGELFF

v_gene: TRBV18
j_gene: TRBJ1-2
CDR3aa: CASSPRAGATSYVGYTF

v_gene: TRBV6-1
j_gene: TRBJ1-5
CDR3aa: CASSIRTGGDQPQHF

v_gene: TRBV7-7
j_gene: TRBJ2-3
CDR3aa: CASSFRTGNTQYF

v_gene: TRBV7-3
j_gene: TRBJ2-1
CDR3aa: CASSPPGLNNEQFF

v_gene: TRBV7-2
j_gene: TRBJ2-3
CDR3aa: CASSLGIAGSQADTQYF

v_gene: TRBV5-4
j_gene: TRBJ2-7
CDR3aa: CASSLGRRYEQYF

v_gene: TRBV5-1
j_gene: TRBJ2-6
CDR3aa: CASSLIRALDSVLTF

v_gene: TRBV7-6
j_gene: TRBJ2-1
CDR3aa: CASSFPSGNYNEQFF

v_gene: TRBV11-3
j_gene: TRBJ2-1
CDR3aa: CASSPRGGSYNEQFF

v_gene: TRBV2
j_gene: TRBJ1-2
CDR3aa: CASSSGTGVYGYTF

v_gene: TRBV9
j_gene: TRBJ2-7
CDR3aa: CASGPGSYEQYF

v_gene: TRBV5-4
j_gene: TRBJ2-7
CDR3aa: CASSLDLSYEQYF

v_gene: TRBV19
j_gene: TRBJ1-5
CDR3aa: CASTDGGNQPQHF